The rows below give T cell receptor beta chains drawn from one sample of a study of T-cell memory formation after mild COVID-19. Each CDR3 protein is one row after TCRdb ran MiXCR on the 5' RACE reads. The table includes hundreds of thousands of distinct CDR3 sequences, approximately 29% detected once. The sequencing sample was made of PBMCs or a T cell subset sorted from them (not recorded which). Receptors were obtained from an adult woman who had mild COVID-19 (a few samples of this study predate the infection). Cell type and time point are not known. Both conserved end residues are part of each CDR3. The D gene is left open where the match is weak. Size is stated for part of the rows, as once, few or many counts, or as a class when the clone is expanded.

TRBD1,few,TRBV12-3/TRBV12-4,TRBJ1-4,CASSWTGTANEKLFF,TGTGCCAGCAGTTGGACCGGGACAGCTAATGAAAAACTGTTTTTT
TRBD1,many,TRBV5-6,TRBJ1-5,CASSLRQGYQPQHF,TGTGCCAGCAGCCTAAGACAGGGGTATCAGCCCCAGCATTTT
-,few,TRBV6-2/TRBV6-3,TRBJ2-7,CASSPRGSGPYEQYF,TGTGCCAGCAGCCCTCGCGGAAGTGGTCCCTACGAGCAGTACTTC
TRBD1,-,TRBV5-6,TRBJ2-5,CASSRGQLQETQYF,TGTGCCAGCAGCCGGGGACAGTTACAAGAGACCCAGTACTTC
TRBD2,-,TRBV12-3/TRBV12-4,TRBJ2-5,CASSSSTGLAVQETQYF,TGTGCCAGCAGTTCCTCGACGGGACTAGCGGTTCAAGAGACCCAGTACTTC
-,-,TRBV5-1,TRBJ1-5,CASSDGGGQDQPQHF,TGCGCCAGCAGCGATGGGGGGGGCCAAGATCAGCCCCAGCATTTT
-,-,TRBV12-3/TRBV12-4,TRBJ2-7,CASSPIGQRYYEQYF,TGTGCCAGCAGCCCTATTGGACAGCGATACTACGAGCAGTACTTC
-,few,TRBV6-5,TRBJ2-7,CASKPDGPSSYEQYF,TGTGCCAGCAAACCCGACGGACCTAGCTCCTACGAGCAGTACTTC
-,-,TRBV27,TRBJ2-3,CATNTPTGFTQYF,TGTGCCACCAATACCCCGACAGGATTTACGCAGTATTTT
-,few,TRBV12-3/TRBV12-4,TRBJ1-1,CASSRGPAGTEAFF,TGTGCCAGCAGCCGCGGGCCCGCAGGTACTGAAGCTTTCTTT
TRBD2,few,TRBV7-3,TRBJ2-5,CASSFGTSGPETQYF,TGTGCCAGCAGCTTCGGGACTAGCGGCCCGGAGACCCAGTACTTC
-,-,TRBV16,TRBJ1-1,CASGRKGYTEAFF,TGTGCCAGCGGGAGAAAGGGATACACTGAAGCTTTCTTT
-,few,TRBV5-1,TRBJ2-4,CASSPSQAGNIQYF,TGCGCCAGCAGTCCTTCCCAAGCTGGGAACATTCAGTACTTC
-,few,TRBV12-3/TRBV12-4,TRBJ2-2,CASSLGPGGELFF,TGTGCCAGCAGTTTGGGACCCGGCGGGGAGCTGTTTTTT
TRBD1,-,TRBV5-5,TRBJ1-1,CASSWGQGRTEAFF,TGTGCCAGCAGCTGGGGACAGGGCCGGACTGAAGCTTTCTTT
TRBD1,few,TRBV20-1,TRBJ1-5,CSARGRGDQPQHF,TGCAGTGCTAGAGGCAGGGGGGATCAGCCCCAGCATTTT
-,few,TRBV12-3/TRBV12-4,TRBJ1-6,CASSPPGDSGNSPLHF,TGTGCCAGCAGTCCGCCAGGGGATTCGGGGAATTCACCCCTCCACTTT
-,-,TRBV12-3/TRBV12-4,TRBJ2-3,CASSLRGTSSTDTQYF,TGTGCCAGCAGTTTAAGAGGAACATCTAGCACAGATACGCAGTATTTT
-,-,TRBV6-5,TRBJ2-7,CASSYSGDEQYF,TGTGCCAGCAGTTATTCGGGGGACGAGCAGTACTTC
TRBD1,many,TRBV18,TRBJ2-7,CASSQDRGKYEQYF,TGTGCCAGCTCACAGGACAGGGGGAAGTACGAGCAGTACTTC
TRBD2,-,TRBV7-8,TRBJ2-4,CASSLGLGGGIQYF,TGTGCCAGCAGCTTAGGGCTCGGCGGGGGCATTCAGTACTTC
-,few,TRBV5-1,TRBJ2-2,CASNDLPDTGELFF,TGCGCCAGCAATGACCTCCCGGACACCGGGGAGCTGTTTTTT
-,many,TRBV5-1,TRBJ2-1,CASSLGQSSYNEQFF,TGCGCCAGCAGCTTGGGGCAGAGCTCCTACAATGAGCAGTTCTTC
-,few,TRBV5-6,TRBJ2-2,CASSSGDTGELFF,TGTGCCAGCAGCTCGGGGGACACCGGGGAGCTGTTTTTT
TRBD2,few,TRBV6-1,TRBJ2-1,CASSAVAGYNEQFF,TGTGCCAGCAGTGCGGTAGCGGGGTACAATGAGCAGTTCTTC
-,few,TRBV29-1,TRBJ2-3,CSEEISDSDTQYF,TGCAGCGAGGAAATATCGGACAGCGATACGCAGTATTTT
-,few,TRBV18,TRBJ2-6,CASSTAQSSGANVLTF,TGTGCCAGCTCGACCGCCCAGAGCTCTGGGGCCAACGTCCTGACTTTC
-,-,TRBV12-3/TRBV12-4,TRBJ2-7,CASGTPYEQYF,TGTGCCAGCGGGACACCCTACGAGCAGTACTTC
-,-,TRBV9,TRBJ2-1,CASSGGQKSYNEQFF,TGTGCCAGCAGCGGTGGACAGAAGAGTTACAATGAGCAGTTCTTC
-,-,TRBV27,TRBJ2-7,CASSRSGERQYF,TGTGCCAGCAGCCGATCGGGGGAGCGGCAGTACTTC
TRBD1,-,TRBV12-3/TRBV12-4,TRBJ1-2,CASSHMDRVSYGYTF,TGTGCCAGCAGCCATATGGACAGGGTATCCTATGGCTACACCTTC
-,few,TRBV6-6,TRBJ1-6,CASSYSEAPLHF,TGTGCCAGCAGTTACTCGGAGGCACCCCTCCACTTT
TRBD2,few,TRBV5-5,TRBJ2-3,CASSSGRASGTTDTQYF,TGTGCCAGCAGCTCAGGTAGGGCTAGCGGTACCACAGATACGCAGTATTTT
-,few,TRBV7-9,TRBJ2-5,CASSPRLGDQETQYF,TGTGCCAGCAGCCCCCGCTTAGGCGATCAAGAGACCCAGTACTTC
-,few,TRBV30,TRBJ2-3,CAWSGGAGTDTQYF,TGTGCCTGGAGTGGAGGGGCAGGCACAGATACGCAGTATTTT
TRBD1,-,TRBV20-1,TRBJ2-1,CSARFPGQVGEQFF,TGCAGTGCTAGATTTCCCGGACAGGTCGGTGAGCAGTTCTTC
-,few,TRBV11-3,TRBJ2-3,CASSYPGLGDTDTQYF,TGTGCCAGCAGCTACCCCGGGTTAGGGGACACAGATACGCAGTATTTT
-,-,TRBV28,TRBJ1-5,CASSLDGGSGPQHF,TGTGCCAGCAGTTTAGATGGAGGATCAGGCCCCCAGCATTTT
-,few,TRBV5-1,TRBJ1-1,CASSLGHSTGNTEAFF,TGCGCCAGCAGCTTGGGGCACTCTACGGGGAACACTGAAGCTTTCTTT
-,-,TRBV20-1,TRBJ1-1,CSAGTWGNTEAFF,TGCAGTGCTGGAACGTGGGGTAACACTGAAGCTTTCTTT
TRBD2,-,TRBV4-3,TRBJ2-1,CASSRDFGTSGSDEQFF,TGCGCCAGCAGCCGAGATTTCGGGACTAGCGGGAGCGATGAGCAGTTCTTC
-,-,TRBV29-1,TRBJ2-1,CSVSLGGSHNEQFF,TGCAGCGTATCGTTAGGGGGGTCACACAATGAGCAGTTCTTC
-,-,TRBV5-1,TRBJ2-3,CASCRQTHADTQYF,TGCGCCAGCTGTCGACAGACGCACGCAGATACGCAGTATTTT
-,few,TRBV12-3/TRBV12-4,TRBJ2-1,CASSPSWNVVDEQFF,TGTGCCAGCAGTCCCTCCTGGAACGTGGTTGATGAGCAGTTCTTC